This is a list of T cell receptor beta chains from one sample in a study of identical twins. TCRdb analysed the 5' RACE reads with MiXCR anew, one entry per CDR3 protein. The data contain about 700,000 distinct CDR3 sequences, 8% to 9% of them singletons. The sample was also linked to a second study, of yellow fever vaccine responses in identical twins.

Source material: PBMCs. The receptors here all came from a young woman in good health. The CDR3 runs from the conserved cysteine through the conserved F or W. Each record gives: V gene, clone size, J gene, D gene, CDR3 DNA, CDR3 protein. A D gene is named only where the DNA matches it firmly. Expanded clones get a size class; other rows say once, few or many, or leave the size out.

V: TRBV7-9
size: -
J: TRBJ2-3
D: -
DNA: TGTGCCAGCAGCTTAGCAGGTCTGGGCACAGATACGCAGTATTTT
CDR3: CASSLAGLGTDTQYF

V: TRBV4-3
size: few
J: TRBJ2-7
D: TRBD2
DNA: TGCGCCAGCAGCCAACGACTAGCGGGATGGAACGAGCAGTACTTC
CDR3: CASSQRLAGWNEQYF

V: TRBV11-2
size: -
J: TRBJ2-7
D: -
DNA: TGTGCCAGCAGCTTCTCGGGAAGACAGGTTGACTACGAGCAGTACTTC
CDR3: CASSFSGRQVDYEQYF

V: TRBV20-1
size: -
J: TRBJ2-7
D: TRBD2
DNA: TGCAGTGCTAGGTGGGGGGGAGGGCGGTTTGACGAGCAGTACTTC
CDR3: CSARWGGGRFDEQYF

V: TRBV15
size: few
J: TRBJ2-1
D: -
DNA: TGTGCCACCAGCAGAACCTTAGGGGGGGAGACCTACAATGAGCAGTTCTTC
CDR3: CATSRTLGGETYNEQFF

V: TRBV30
size: -
J: TRBJ2-3
D: -
DNA: TGTGCCTGGAGTGTTGCGATTAGCACAGATACGCAGTATTTT
CDR3: CAWSVAISTDTQYF

V: TRBV5-5
size: -
J: TRBJ2-1
D: TRBD1
DNA: TGTGCCAGCAGCGGGACAGGGGCGAAAGGGGATGAGCAGTTCTTC
CDR3: CASSGTGAKGDEQFF

V: TRBV5-1
size: many
J: TRBJ2-7
D: TRBD1
DNA: TGCGCCAGCAGCGCGAACGCCCTAGGGACAGTCGGAGAGCAGTACTTC
CDR3: CASSANALGTVGEQYF

V: TRBV10-3
size: -
J: TRBJ1-6
D: -
DNA: TGTGCCATCAAGACAGCCATTGGACGAAATTCACCCCTCCACTTT
CDR3: CAIKTAIGRNSPLHF

V: TRBV6-1
size: few
J: TRBJ2-1
D: TRBD2
DNA: TGTGCCAGCAGCCGACTAGCGGGAAGGAATGAGCAGTTCTTC
CDR3: CASSRLAGRNEQFF

V: TRBV30
size: -
J: TRBJ2-7
D: TRBD1
DNA: TGTGCCTGGAGTGGGGGGACAGGGGGTTACGAGCAGTACTTC
CDR3: CAWSGGTGGYEQYF

V: TRBV5-1
size: -
J: TRBJ2-3
D: -
DNA: TGCGCCAGCAGATCCGGGGTGAGCACAGATACGCAGTATTTT
CDR3: CASRSGVSTDTQYF

V: TRBV6-1
size: -
J: TRBJ2-7
D: -
DNA: TGTGCCAGTCTTCCCTGGACGCCCGCGGGTGCGCAGTACTTC
CDR3: CASLPWTPAGAQYF

V: TRBV28
size: few
J: TRBJ2-7
D: -
DNA: TGTGCCAGCAGCCGAAGGGACCTCCCCTGGGAGCAGTACTTC
CDR3: CASSRRDLPWEQYF

V: TRBV6-5
size: -
J: TRBJ2-1
D: TRBD2
DNA: TGTGCCAGCAGTTACACGGGTCCGGGGGGGCCCCACAATGAGCAGTTCTTC
CDR3: CASSYTGPGGPHNEQFF

V: TRBV6-5
size: many
J: TRBJ2-5
D: -
DNA: TGTGCCAGCAGTTACCGACAGGGGAGGGTTGAGACCCAGTACTTC
CDR3: CASSYRQGRVETQYF

V: TRBV5-1
size: many
J: TRBJ2-3
D: -
DNA: TGCGCCAGCAGCTTGAACTATCCCACAGATACGCAGTATTTT
CDR3: CASSLNYPTDTQYF